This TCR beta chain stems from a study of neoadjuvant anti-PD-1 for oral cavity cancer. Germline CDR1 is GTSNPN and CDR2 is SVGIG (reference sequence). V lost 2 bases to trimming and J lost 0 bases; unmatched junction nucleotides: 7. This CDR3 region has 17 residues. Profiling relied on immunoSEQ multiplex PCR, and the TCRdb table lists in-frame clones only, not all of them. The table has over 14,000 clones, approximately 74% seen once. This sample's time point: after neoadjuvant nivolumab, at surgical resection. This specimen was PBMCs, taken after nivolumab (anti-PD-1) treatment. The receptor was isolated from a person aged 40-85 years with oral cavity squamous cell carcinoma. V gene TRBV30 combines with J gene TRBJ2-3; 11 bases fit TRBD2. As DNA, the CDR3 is TGTGCCTGGAGTCCAGGGACTAGCGGAATAAGCACAGATACGCAGTATTTT. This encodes CAWSPGTSGISTDTQYF.